This TCR beta chain was sequenced in a study of beta chain features in type 1 diabetes. Study findings and constraints: Among patients with Type 1 diabetes, TCRB CDR3s were moderately but significantly shorter in every one of the four CD4+ subsets.

In regard to this clone: Its antigen remains unknown.

One heparinised draw, averaging roughly 0.12 L, was taken per donor. Reverse transcription of all isolated RNA meant that expressed TCRB transcripts were sequenced. TCRdb's table, derived via immunoSEQ multiplex PCR, lists solely in-frame clones and lacks some. This repertoire shows tens of thousands of clones, around a third found once; its top ten account for about 0.48%. The sequence came from a woman aged 18-29 years in good health. The sample was stem cell memory CD4+ T cells from blood.

The CDR3 DNA sequence: TGTGCCAGCAGCCCCAGGGTTTCTAGCGGGAGGGACAATGAGCAGTTCTTC. Protein product: CASSPRVSSGRDNEQFF. This sequence joins TRBV2 and TRBJ2-1; the match to TRBD2 covers 12 bases. CDR1 is SNHLY, CDR2 FYNNEI, per germline. The CDR3 runs to 17 residues. The J segment lost 5 bases and the V segment lost 6 bases, leaving 11 bases of the junction unmatched. Full variable domain (rest looked up from reference TRBV2 and TRBJ2-1): EPEVTQTPSHQVTQMGQEVILRCVPISNHLYFYWYRQILGQKVEFLVSFYNNEISEKSEIFDDQFSVERPDGSNFTLKIRSTKLEDSAMYFCASSPRVSSGRDNEQFFGPGTRLTVL.